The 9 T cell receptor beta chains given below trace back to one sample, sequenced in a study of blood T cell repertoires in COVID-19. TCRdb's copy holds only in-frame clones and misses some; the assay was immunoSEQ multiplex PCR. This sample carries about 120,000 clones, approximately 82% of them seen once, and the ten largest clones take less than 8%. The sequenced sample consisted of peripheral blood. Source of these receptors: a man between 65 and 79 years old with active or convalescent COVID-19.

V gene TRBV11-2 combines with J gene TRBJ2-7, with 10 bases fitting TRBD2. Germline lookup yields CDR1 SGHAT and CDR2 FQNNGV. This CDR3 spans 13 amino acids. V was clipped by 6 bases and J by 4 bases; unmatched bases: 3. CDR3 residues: CASRPGLAYEQYF. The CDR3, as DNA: TGTGCCAGCAGGCCGGGACTAGCGTACGAGCAGTACTTC.

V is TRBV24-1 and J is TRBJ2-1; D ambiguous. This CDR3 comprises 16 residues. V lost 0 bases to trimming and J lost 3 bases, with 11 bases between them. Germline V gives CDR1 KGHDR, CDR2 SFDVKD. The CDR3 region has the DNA TGTGCCACCAGTGATTTGCAGGCGTCAAACTACAATGAGCAGTTCTTC. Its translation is CATSDLQASNYNEQFF.

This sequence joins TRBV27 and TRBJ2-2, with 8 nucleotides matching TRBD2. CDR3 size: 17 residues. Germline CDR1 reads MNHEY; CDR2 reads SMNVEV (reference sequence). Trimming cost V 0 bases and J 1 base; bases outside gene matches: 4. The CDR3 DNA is TGTGCCAGCAGTTTATCCCCTAGCGGGCTGAACACCGGGGAGCTGTTTTTT. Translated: CASSLSPSGLNTGELFF.

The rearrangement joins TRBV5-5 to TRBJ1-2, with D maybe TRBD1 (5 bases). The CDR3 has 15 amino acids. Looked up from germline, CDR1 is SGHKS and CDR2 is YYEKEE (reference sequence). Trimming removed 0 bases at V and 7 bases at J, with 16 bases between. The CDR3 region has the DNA TGTGCCAGCAGCTTGGAGTTTCGGGGGACGGGTGGCTACACCTTC. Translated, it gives CASSLEFRGTGGYTF.

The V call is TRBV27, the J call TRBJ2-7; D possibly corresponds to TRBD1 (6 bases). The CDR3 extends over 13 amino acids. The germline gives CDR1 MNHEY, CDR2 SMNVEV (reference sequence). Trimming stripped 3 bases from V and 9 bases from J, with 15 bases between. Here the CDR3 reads CASSFGQPGLQYF. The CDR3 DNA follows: TGTGCCAGCAGTTTTGGACAGCCCGGTTTGCAGTACTTC.

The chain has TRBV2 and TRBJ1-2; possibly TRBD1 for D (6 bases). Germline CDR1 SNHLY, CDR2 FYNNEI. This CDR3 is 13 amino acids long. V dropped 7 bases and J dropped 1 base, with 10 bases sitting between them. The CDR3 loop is CASIRTVNYGYTF. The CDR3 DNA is TGTGCCAGCATTCGGACAGTTAACTATGGCTACACCTTC. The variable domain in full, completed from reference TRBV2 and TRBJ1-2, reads EPEVTQTPSHQVTQMGQEVILRCVPISNHLYFYWYRQILGQKVEFLVSFYNNEISEKSEIFDDQFSVERPDGSNFTLKIRSTKLEDSAMYFCASIRTVNYGYTFGSGTRLTVV.

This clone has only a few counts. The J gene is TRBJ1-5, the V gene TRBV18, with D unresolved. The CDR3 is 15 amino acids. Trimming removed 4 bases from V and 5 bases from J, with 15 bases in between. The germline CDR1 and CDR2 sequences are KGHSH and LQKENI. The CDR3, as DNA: TGTGCCAGCTCACAGGGTCGGGGAACAGATCAGCCCCAGCATTTT. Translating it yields CASSQGRGTDQPQHF.

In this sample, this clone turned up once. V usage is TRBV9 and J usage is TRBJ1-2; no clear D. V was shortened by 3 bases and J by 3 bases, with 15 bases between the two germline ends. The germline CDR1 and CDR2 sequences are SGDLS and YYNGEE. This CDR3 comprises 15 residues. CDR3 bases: TGTGCCAGCAGCGCCGAGGGATGGCGCCACTATGGCTACACCTTC. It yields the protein CASSAEGWRHYGYTF.

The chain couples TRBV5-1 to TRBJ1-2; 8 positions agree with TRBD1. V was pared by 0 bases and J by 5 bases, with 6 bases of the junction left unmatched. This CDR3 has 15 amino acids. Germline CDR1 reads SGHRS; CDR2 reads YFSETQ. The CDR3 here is CASSLDLTGGYGYTF. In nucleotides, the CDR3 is TGCGCCAGCAGCTTGGACCTAACAGGGGGATATGGCTACACCTTC. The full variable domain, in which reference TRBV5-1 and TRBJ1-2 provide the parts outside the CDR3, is KAGVTQTPRYLIKTRGQQVTLSCSPISGHRSVSWYQQTPGQGLQFLFEYFSETQRNKGNFPGRFSGRQFSNSRSEMNVSTLELGDSALYLCASSLDLTGGYGYTFGSGTRLTVV.